This is a list of T cell receptor beta chains from one sample in a study of blood T cell repertoires in COVID-19. TCRdb keeps only in-frame clones here, not all; method: immunoSEQ multiplex PCR. This table has about 130,000 clones, around 87% appearing once. The specimen sequenced was peripheral blood. The receptors were sampled from a woman aged 55-69 years with acute or convalescent COVID-19. Each CDR3 is given with its conserved first and last residue. A D gene is named only where the DNA matches it firmly. Size values are once, few and many counts, or a class for expanded clones, and some rows have none.

TRBV20-1	TRBJ1-6	-	-	CSASVHPPSSYNSPLHF	TGCAGTGCTAGTGTTCATCCACCGAGCTCCTATAATTCACCCCTCCACTTT
TRBV19	TRBJ1-2	-	-	CASSINREGGYTF	TGTGCCAGTAGTATAAACAGGGAAGGCGGCTACACCTTC
TRBV24-1	TRBJ2-3	-	-	CATSQGSTDTQYF	TGTGCCACCAGCCAGGGTAGCACAGATACGCAGTATTTT
TRBV5-5	TRBJ2-2	TRBD1	once	CASSPDRGQVYTGELFF	TGTGCCAGCAGCCCTGACAGGGGGCAAGTCTACACCGGGGAGCTGTTTTTT
TRBV6-5	TRBJ1-1	-	-	CASSYSTQVNTEAFF	TGTGCCAGCAGTTACTCGACGCAGGTGAACACTGAAGCTTTCTTT
TRBV9	TRBJ2-3	-	-	CASSVGVTQYF	TGTGCCAGCAGCGTAGGAGTTACGCAGTATTTT
TRBV12-3/TRBV12-4	TRBJ2-3	-	-	CASSQTDTQYF	TGTGCCAGCAGCCAGACAGATACGCAGTATTTT
TRBV20-1	TRBJ1-5	-	-	CSASPPGGPDQPQHF	TGCAGTGCTAGTCCCCCGGGGGGGCCGGATCAGCCCCAGCATTTT
TRBV19	TRBJ1-6	-	-	CASSLTGWTSSYNSPLHF	TGTGCCAGTAGTTTAACAGGGTGGACTAGCTCCTATAATTCACCCCTCCACTTT
TRBV10-1	TRBJ2-1	-	-	CASSDGGNEQFF	TGCGCCAGCAGTGACGGGGGAAATGAGCAGTTCTTC
TRBV5-1	TRBJ1-1	-	-	CASSQGALNTEAFF	TGCGCCAGCAGCCAAGGGGCCTTGAACACTGAAGCTTTCTTT
TRBV27	TRBJ2-2	-	few	CASSLVPGELFF	TGTGCCAGCAGTTTAGTCCCTGGGGAGCTGTTTTTT
TRBV19	TRBJ2-1	TRBD2	-	CASSIRPSGINEQFF	TGTGCCAGTAGTATAAGACCTAGCGGGATCAATGAGCAGTTCTTC
TRBV28	TRBJ2-4	TRBD2	-	CASSFSGGRAAKNIQYF	TGTGCCAGCAGTTTTTCGGGCGGGAGGGCGGCCAAAAACATTCAGTACTTC
TRBV3-1/TRBV3-2	TRBJ1-1	-	-	CASSPGPGEAFF	TGTGCCAGCAGCCCCGGGCCGGGGGAAGCTTTCTTT
TRBV18	TRBJ2-7	-	-	CASSGRVSYEQYF	TGTGCCAGCTCAGGTCGGGTCTCCTACGAGCAGTACTTC
TRBV15	TRBJ2-5	TRBD1	-	CATSREGQHQETQYF	TGTGCCACCAGCAGAGAGGGACAGCATCAAGAGACCCAGTACTTC
TRBV5-1	TRBJ1-4	-	-	CASSLGDQGLGEKLFF	TGCGCCAGCAGCTTGGGAGATCAGGGGCTCGGTGAAAAACTGTTTTTT
TRBV4-2	TRBJ1-2	-	-	CASSRRGKEGLRGYTF	TGTGCCAGCAGCCGTAGAGGGAAGGAGGGCCTGAGAGGCTACACCTTC
TRBV5-1	TRBJ2-1	-	-	CASSLGTSYNEQFF	TGCGCCAGCAGCTTAGGGACTTCCTACAATGAGCAGTTCTTC
TRBV5-4	TRBJ2-3	-	-	CASGRGGGGDTQYF	TGTGCCAGCGGTAGGGGAGGCGGAGGGGATACGCAGTATTTT
TRBV18	TRBJ1-1	TRBD1	-	CASSVGQGNTEAFF	TGTGCCAGCTCAGTGGGACAGGGGAACACTGAAGCTTTCTTT
TRBV6-2/TRBV6-3	TRBJ1-5	TRBD1	-	CASSYSLNRGGNQPQHF	TGTGCCAGCAGTTATTCGTTAAACAGGGGAGGCAATCAGCCCCAGCATTTT
TRBV28	TRBJ1-2	TRBD1	-	CASRDPPGQDGGGYTF	TGTGCCAGCAGGGATCCACCGGGACAGGACGGAGGGGGCTACACCTTC
TRBV7-7	TRBJ2-6	TRBD1	-	CASSQGAGANVLTF	TGTGCTAGCAGCCAGGGGGCGGGGGCCAACGTCCTGACTTTC
TRBV18	TRBJ2-2	-	-	CASSPPRGSYTGELFF	TGTGCCAGCTCACCACCGAGGGGGAGCTACACCGGGGAGCTGTTTTTT
TRBV5-1	TRBJ2-5	-	-	CASSVGAGRRGETQYF	TGCGCCAGCAGCGTGGGAGCGGGACGGAGGGGGGAGACCCAGTACTTC
TRBV24-1	TRBJ2-1	TRBD2	-	CATSDLDPRGSGRAQEQFF	TGTGCCACCAGTGACTTGGATCCGAGGGGTAGCGGGAGGGCCCAGGAGCAGTTCTTC
TRBV10-1	TRBJ2-1	TRBD2	-	CASNPGTSGSEINNEQFF	TGCGCCAGCAACCCCGGGACTAGCGGGTCGGAGATCAACAATGAGCAGTTCTTC
TRBV7-8	TRBJ1-2	-	-	CASSLGQGHGYTF	TGTGCCAGCAGCTTGGGTCAGGGGCATGGCTACACCTTC
TRBV7-8	TRBJ2-1	TRBD2	-	CASSLGLAGNNEQFF	TGTGCCAGCAGCCTCGGACTAGCGGGAAACAATGAGCAGTTCTTC
TRBV19	TRBJ1-1	TRBD1	-	CASTPGQLNTEAFF	TGTGCCAGTACCCCGGGACAGTTGAACACTGAAGCTTTCTTT
TRBV7-9	TRBJ1-4	-	-	CASSLPTGTNEKLFF	TGTGCCAGCAGCTTGCCTACAGGGACTAATGAAAAACTGTTTTTT
TRBV19	TRBJ2-5	-	-	CASSIRLQYQETQYF	TGTGCCAGTAGTATTCGACTCCAGTACCAAGAGACCCAGTACTTC
TRBV18	TRBJ2-1	-	-	CASSPPQGSYNEQFF	TGTGCCAGCTCACCACCGCAGGGGTCCTACAATGAGCAGTTCTTC
TRBV6-1	TRBJ1-3	-	-	CASSEAHGGSSGNTIYF	TGTGCCAGCAGTGAAGCGCATGGCGGGAGCTCTGGAAACACCATATATTTT
TRBV30	TRBJ1-1	-	-	CAAGVGTEAFF	TGTGCCGCGGGGGTGGGCACTGAAGCTTTCTTT
TRBV27	TRBJ2-3	TRBD1	-	CASSLFGQGMWTDTQYF	TGTGCCAGCAGTTTATTCGGACAGGGCATGTGGACAGATACGCAGTATTTT
TRBV29-1	TRBJ1-1	-	once	CSVHFYRTEAFF	TGCAGCGTTCACTTTTACAGGACTGAAGCTTTCTTT
TRBV3-1/TRBV3-2	TRBJ1-6	-	-	CASSQFNSNSPLHF	TGTGCCAGCAGCCAGTTCAACAGTAATTCACCCCTCCACTTT
TRBV28	TRBJ1-5	TRBD1	-	CAADETGTVKPQHF	TGTGCCGCAGACGAAACGGGGACAGTCAAGCCCCAGCATTTT
TRBV10-2	TRBJ2-3	-	-	CASSPSTQGTDTQYF	TGCGCCAGCAGTCCCTCGACTCAGGGTACAGATACGCAGTATTTT
TRBV19	TRBJ1-2	-	once	CASSDLTANYGYTF	TGTGCCAGTAGTGATCTCACAGCTAACTATGGCTACACCTTC
TRBV5-1	TRBJ1-1	TRBD1	-	CASSLDRAATEAFF	TGCGCCAGCAGCTTAGACAGGGCCGCCACTGAAGCTTTCTTT
TRBV19	TRBJ1-3	-	-	CASTHTSGNTIYF	TGTGCCAGTACGCACACCTCTGGAAACACCATATATTTT
TRBV6-1	TRBJ1-2	-	-	CASSEAGRPNGYTF	TGTGCCAGCAGTGAAGCGGGCAGACCTAATGGCTACACCTTC
TRBV29-1	TRBJ1-2	-	once	CSVVGGDGYTF	TGCAGCGTTGTAGGGGGGGACGGCTACACCTTC
TRBV6-5	TRBJ1-1	-	-	CASREGEAFF	TGTGCCAGCAGGGAGGGTGAAGCTTTCTTT
TRBV5-1	TRBJ1-2	-	once	CASKRTATNYGYTF	TGCGCCAGCAAGAGGACAGCCACTAACTATGGCTACACCTTC
TRBV11-2	TRBJ1-6	-	-	CASSLDTGRGSPLHF	TGTGCCAGCAGCTTAGATACGGGTAGGGGATCACCCCTCCACTTT
TRBV6-6	TRBJ2-5	-	-	CASSPVSETQYF	TGTGCCAGCAGCCCCGTTTCGGAGACCCAGTACTTC
TRBV6-1	TRBJ1-3	-	-	CASSDGAGLGGNTIYF	TGTGCCAGCAGTGATGGAGCAGGGCTGGGGGGAAACACCATATATTTT
TRBV15	TRBJ1-5	TRBD1	-	CATSRARDRANQPQHF	TGTGCCACCAGCAGAGCTCGGGACAGGGCCAATCAGCCCCAGCATTTT
TRBV20-1	TRBJ2-5	TRBD2	-	CSASGLAGGPEATQYF	TGCAGTGCTAGTGGCTTAGCGGGAGGGCCCGAGGCGACCCAGTACTTC